Listed here are 23 T cell receptor beta chains from one sample, sequenced in a study of shared clonotypes between healthy human individuals. The repertoire was sequenced with immunoSEQ multiplex PCR; TCRdb's copy has only in-frame clones and lacks some. The sample records fewer than 500,000 clones, about 75% being singletons. The sequenced sample consisted of PBMCs. The receptors were gathered from a woman in her 40s in good health. Some clones in this sample may be carry-over from other donors' samples.

This rearrangement joins TRBV7-2 to TRBJ1-1; 8 bases are a match to TRBD1. The CDR3 loop spans 14 amino acids. CDR1 SGHTA and CDR2 FQGNSA come from the germline V gene. The junction had 7 bases not matched to a gene; V was cut back by 6 bases and J by 4 bases. The CDR3 DNA is TGTGCCAGCAGGGGAAGACAGGGGAGCACTGAAGCTTTCTTT. Protein product: CASRGRQGSTEAFF.

The V and J genes are TRBV18 and TRBJ2-2; D is ambiguous. V was shortened by 1 base and J by 7 bases, with 7 bases between the two germline ends. The CDR3 spans 13 residues. The germline V gene encodes CDR1 KGHSH and CDR2 LQKENI. Here the CDR3 DNA reads TGTGCCAGCTCACCACTTGCAGACGGGGAGCTGTTTTTT. Translation: CASSPLADGELFF.

The V gene is TRBV5-6, the J gene TRBJ1-2, with a possible D match to TRBD1 (6 bases). This CDR3 is built from 12 residues. Germline lookup yields CDR1 SGHDT and CDR2 YYEEEE. Trimming took 4 bases from V and 6 from J, leaving 10 bases between them. CDR3 nucleotides: TGTGCCAGCAGCGTCGGACAGAATGGCTACACCTTC. This gives the protein CASSVGQNGYTF.

This clone occurred a few times. The rearrangement uses TRBV5-4 and TRBJ1-4, with D possibly TRBD1 on 5 matching bases. V lost 4 bases to trimming and J lost 7 bases, with 17 bases between them. Germline lookup yields CDR1 SGHNT and CDR2 YYREEE (reference sequence). CDR3 length: 15 amino acids. The CDR3 loop reads CASSPAGRGGEKLFF. The CDR3 DNA reads TGTGCCAGCAGCCCGGCGGGGAGGGGTGGTGAAAAACTGTTTTTT.

The CDR3: CASSPDQGYTEAFF. DNA of the CDR3: TGTGCCAGCAGCCCTGATCAGGGTTACACTGAAGCTTTCTTT. This sequence joins TRBV5-4 and TRBJ1-1; D is possibly TRBD1 (5 bases). The V and J ends lost 4 bases and 3 bases respectively, with 13 bases between them. Germline-derived CDR1 and CDR2 are SGHNT and YYREEE (reference sequence). The CDR3 runs to 14 residues.

The chain is built from TRBV19 and TRBJ1-5; D uncertain. CDR1 and CDR2 (germline): LNHDA, SQIVND (reference sequence). V was cut by 4 bases and J by 0 bases, with 19 bases left in between. The CDR3 sequence is 18 residues long. The CDR3 region has the DNA TGTGCCAGTAGTAATCCGGCAGCCCTACGGAATAGCAATCAGCCCCAGCATTTT. It specifies CASSNPAALRNSNQPQHF.

The chain is built from TRBV7-2 and TRBJ1-2, with D possibly matching TRBD1 (5 bases). The V gene lost 2 bases and the J gene lost 5 bases, with 21 bases spanning the gap. The CDR3 runs to 17 residues. Germline lookup yields CDR1 SGHTA and CDR2 FQGNSA. In nucleotides, the CDR3 is TGTGCCAGCAGCTTAATCCGCCTTCGGGGACGTACTTATGGCTACACCTTC. This encodes CASSLIRLRGRTYGYTF.

The chain joins TRBV9 to TRBJ2-7, with D possibly being TRBD2 (6 bases). Germline V gene lookup returns CDR1 SGDLS and CDR2 YYNGEE. Trimming shortened V by 4 bases and J by 2 bases, and 10 bases separated the two germline ends. This CDR3 contains 13 residues. CDR3 sequence: CASSPGLTYEQYF. The CDR3 DNA reads as TGTGCCAGCAGCCCGGGACTCACCTACGAGCAGTACTTC.

This clone showed up just a few times. This rearrangement joins TRBV10-1 to TRBJ1-5; unclear D gene. CDR3 length: 13 amino acids. The ends were cut back, 9 bases at V and 0 bases at J, with 9 bases in the middle. CDR1 and CDR2 from the germline V gene are WNHNN and SYGVQD (reference sequence). CDR3 sequence: CASSGNSNQPQHF. CDR3 nucleotides: TGCGCCAGTTCTGGGAATAGCAATCAGCCCCAGCATTTT.

The chain recombines TRBV19 with TRBJ1-5; D is unclear. Looked up from germline, CDR1 is LNHDA and CDR2 is SQIVND (reference sequence). The CDR3 spans 13 residues. The ends were cut back, 7 bases at V and 0 bases at J, with 7 bases in the middle. The DNA of the CDR3 is TGTGCCAGTAAGGCCAATAGCAATCAGCCCCAGCATTTT. Amino acids: CASKANSNQPQHF.

CDR3 region: CASSQGGAESTDTQYF. The CDR3 DNA reads as TGCGCCAGCAGCCAAGGGGGAGCGGAGAGCACAGATACGCAGTATTTT. The rearrangement joins TRBV4-1 to TRBJ2-3; a weak D match, TRBD2 (5 bases). Trimming shortened V by 1 base and J by 0 bases, and 11 bases separated the two germline ends. Germline CDR1 and CDR2: MGHRA and YSYEKL. The CDR3 has 16 residues.

J is TRBJ1-1 and V is TRBV7-2; D may be TRBD1 (6 bases). The V gene's germline CDR1 is SGHTA and CDR2 FQGNSA. This CDR3 region has 14 residues. The ends were cut back, 3 bases at V and 1 base at J, with 9 bases in the middle. The CDR3 sequence is CASSFRRGNTEAFF. The CDR3 nucleotides are TGTGCCAGCAGCTTTCGCAGGGGGAACACTGAAGCTTTCTTT.

This chain uses TRBV2 with TRBJ2-5, with 9 nucleotides matching TRBD2. The J call may be incorrect, as the DNA end agrees better with TRBJ2-7. Per germline, CDR1 SNHLY and CDR2 FYNNEI. The CDR3 extends over 15 amino acids. CDR3 region: CASSEGSGSSYEQYF. The DNA for the CDR3 is TGTGCCAGCAGTGAAGGTAGCGGGAGCTCCTACGAGCAGTACTTC.

The table lists this clone with a few counts. The chain combines TRBV2 with TRBJ1-3; D perhaps matches TRBD1 (6 bases). Trimming cost V 11 bases and J 0 bases, with 11 bases left between them. The CDR3 extends over 13 amino acids. The germline V gene encodes CDR1 SNHLY and CDR2 FYNNEI. The CDR3 coding sequence is TGTGCCTTAGGGACACCCTCTGGAAACACCATATATTTT. This translates into CALGTPSGNTIYF.

This sequence joins TRBV20-1 and TRBJ2-7; D uncertain. CDR1 is DFQATT and CDR2 is SNEGSKA in the germline V gene (reference sequence). V was clipped by 6 bases and J by 6 bases, with 9 bases between them. CDR3 size: 10 residues. The CDR3 DNA is TGCAGTGCCCCTTTAGGCGAGCAGTACTTC. Its translation: CSAPLGEQYF.

The chain joins TRBV2 to TRBJ1-1; no clear D gene. V dropped 7 bases and J dropped 11 bases, with 14 bases sitting between them. This CDR3 is built from 11 residues. CDR1 and CDR2 from the germline V gene are SNHLY and FYNNEI. In nucleotides, the CDR3 is TGTGCCAGCAAGCGAACCCAAGAGGCTTTCTTT. Its translation: CASKRTQEAFF.

Only a few counts were recorded for this clone. The V and J genes are TRBV30 and TRBJ2-1, with a possible D match to TRBD2 (6 bases). Trimming removed 0 bases at V and 6 bases at J, with 18 bases between. The CDR3 is 16 residues long. Looked up from germline, CDR1 is GTSNPN and CDR2 is SVGIG (reference sequence). The CDR3 DNA is TGTGCCTGGAGTGTACTCGGAGGAGGGCCCAGCAATGAGCAGTTCTTC. Translated, it gives CAWSVLGGGPSNEQFF. The whole variable domain, remainder taken from reference TRBV30 and TRBJ2-1, is SQTIHQWPATLVQPVGSPLSLECTVEGTSNPNLYWYRQAAGRGLQLLFYSVGIGQISSEVPQNLSASRPQDRQFILSSKKLLLSDSGFYLCAWSVLGGGPSNEQFFGPGTRLTVL.

This chain uses TRBV30 with TRBJ1-1, with D possibly being TRBD1 (6 bases). Trimming shortened V by 3 bases and J by 1 base, and 9 bases separated the two germline ends. CDR1 is GTSNPN and CDR2 is SVGIG in the germline V gene (reference sequence). The CDR3 contains 13 residues. CDR3 loop: CAWRDRSNTEAFF. CDR3 DNA: TGTGCCTGGAGGGACAGATCGAACACTGAAGCTTTCTTT.

Worth noting for this clone: The same CDR3 can be traced to other DNA sequences in this sample. The rearrangement joins TRBV15 to TRBJ2-2; the match to TRBD1 covers 8 bases. Losses at the gene ends were 3 bases for V and 4 bases for J; bases not matched to a gene: 1. The germline V gene encodes CDR1 LNHNV and CDR2 YYDKDF (reference sequence). The CDR3 sequence is 14 residues long. CDR3 sequence reads: CATSRDRATGELFF. In DNA, the CDR3 is TGTGCCACCAGCAGGGACAGGGCCACCGGGGAGCTGTTTTTT. Full variable domain (remainder filled in from reference TRBV15 and TRBJ2-2): DAMVIQNPRYQVTQFGKPVTLSCSQTLNHNVMYWYQQKSSQAPKLLFHYYDKDFNNEADTPDNFQSRRPNTSFCFLDIRSPGLGDTAMYLCATSRDRATGELFFGEGSRLTVL.

The rearrangement uses TRBV7-5 and TRBJ1-4. TRBV7-5 is a recognized pseudogene. The CDR3 is 17 residues long. DNA for the CDR3: TGTGCCAGCAGCTTAGTAGGTCGTGCAGATCACAATGAAAAACTGTTTTTT. The encoded protein is CASSLVGRADHNEKLFF.

This CDR3 is CASSQGQDLTQETQYF. The CDR3, as DNA: TGCGCCAGCAGCCAAGGACAGGACCTAACCCAAGAGACCCAGTACTTC. J is TRBJ2-5 and V is TRBV5-1; TRBD1 matches 7 bases. The CDR3 covers 16 residues. J lost 1 base, V lost 4 bases, and 10 bases had no gene match. Germline V gives CDR1 SGHRS, CDR2 YFSETQ.

This rearrangement joins TRBV6-6 to TRBJ2-3; D is uncertain. Trimming took 5 bases from V and 1 from J, leaving 13 bases between them. Per germline, CDR1 MNHNY and CDR2 SVGAGI (reference sequence). CDR3 length: 15 residues. Written as DNA, the CDR3 is TGTGCCAGCAGTCAGAACGGGCGGCGCACAGATACGCAGTATTTT. It is translated as CASSQNGRRTDTQYF.

This clone has ten or more counts. The chain carries TRBV30 and TRBJ2-1; D is undetermined. Germline CDR1 reads GTSNPN; CDR2 reads SVGIG (reference sequence). This CDR3 has 14 residues. Deletions cut 4 bases from V and 1 base from J, with 11 bases between. The CDR3 spells CAWIPERSYNEQFF. The CDR3 DNA is TGTGCCTGGATACCCGAACGTTCCTACAATGAGCAGTTCTTC.